The 8 T cell receptor beta chains listed next were all sequenced from one sample in a study of blood T cell repertoires in COVID-19. Only in-frame clones appear in the TCRdb table, and some are missing; sequencing was by immunoSEQ multiplex PCR. The sample lists about 64,000 clones; around 90% were seen once. Source material: PBMCs or T cells enriched from blood (not recorded which). Receptors originate from a woman in her thirties or forties who had recovered from COVID-19.

The chain is built from TRBV27 and TRBJ1-1, with D possibly TRBD1 on 6 matching bases. This CDR3 is built from 14 residues. V was pared by 2 bases and J by 1 base, with 8 bases between. From germline, CDR1 is MNHEY and CDR2 SMNVEV (reference sequence). Here the CDR3 DNA reads TGTGCCAGCAGTTTACAGGGGCAGAACACTGAAGCTTTCTTT. Protein sequence: CASSLQGQNTEAFF.

The chain uses TRBV9 and TRBJ2-3; 9 bases fit TRBD2. With V trimmed by 4 bases and J by 3 bases, 12 bases remained unmatched. The CDR3 runs to 17 residues. CDR1 SGDLS and CDR2 YYNGEE come from the germline V gene. CDR3 sequence reads: CASSTSHGLASTDTQYF. CDR3 nucleotides: TGTGCCAGCAGCACCTCCCACGGACTAGCGAGTACAGATACGCAGTATTTT.

The J gene is TRBJ1-1, the V gene TRBV24-1; TRBD1 matches 9 bases. Trimming removed 4 bases from V and 9 bases from J; junction bases left unmatched: 5. Germline V gives CDR1 KGHDR, CDR2 SFDVKD. CDR3 length equals 13 residues. CDR3 sequence: CATSDATGGKAFF. CDR3 DNA sequence: TGTGCCACCAGTGACGCGACAGGGGGTAAAGCTTTCTTT.

The genes are TRBV5-1 and TRBJ1-1; a possible D gene is TRBD1 (5 bases). Germline V gene sequence: CDR1 SGHRS, CDR2 YFSETQ. Deletions cut 0 bases from V and 6 bases from J, with 15 bases between. The CDR3 is made up of 15 amino acids. CDR3 sequence reads: CASSLGGEVGAEAFF. The CDR3 DNA reads TGCGCCAGCAGCTTGGGAGGGGAGGTTGGCGCTGAAGCTTTCTTT.

The chain is built from TRBV12-5 and TRBJ2-3; 8 bases fit TRBD2. The CDR3 sequence is 14 residues long. CDR1 and CDR2 from the germline V gene are LGHNT and FRNRAP. With 5 bases clipped from V and 4 bases from J, the junction kept 5 bases outside the gene matches. The CDR3 loop is CASGTGGTADTQYF. The CDR3 DNA reads TGTGCTAGTGGTACGGGAGGGACTGCAGATACGCAGTATTTT.

This chain connects TRBV27 to TRBJ2-2; 8 positions agree with TRBD1. Trimming cost V 5 bases and J 5 bases; bases outside gene matches: 7. The CDR3 spans 15 residues. Germline V gene data show CDR1 as MNHEY and CDR2 as SMNVEV (reference sequence). CDR3 sequence: CASSPRQGPTGELFF. Here the CDR3 DNA reads TGTGCCAGCAGTCCAAGACAGGGGCCGACCGGGGAGCTGTTTTTT.

This chain uses TRBV6-4 with TRBJ2-3; 8 bases line up with TRBD1. In germline, CDR1 is MRHNA, CDR2 SNTAGT. This CDR3 is 14 amino acids long. V dropped 3 bases and J dropped 4; count of bases not matched to a gene: 3. The CDR3 loop reads CASSEAGGADTQYF. The CDR3 bases are TGTGCCAGCAGTGAGGCAGGGGGCGCAGATACGCAGTATTTT.

The chain is built from TRBV27 and TRBJ2-5, with TRBD2 matching 8 bases. Germline CDR1 MNHEY, CDR2 SMNVEV (reference sequence). This CDR3 spans 15 amino acids. Germline trimming cut 3 bases from V and 5 bases from J; bases unmatched to any gene: 8. CDR3 protein: CASSFNGGARETQYF. CDR3 sequence (DNA): TGTGCCAGCAGTTTTAACGGGGGGGCCCGGGAGACCCAGTACTTC.